One sample yielded the 25 T cell receptor beta chains listed below, sequenced in a study of chemoradiotherapy in HPV16-positive cancers. Clones were sequenced by immunoSEQ multiplex PCR, and TCRdb holds only the in-frame ones, with some missing. The sample records 40,000 or so clones, roughly three quarters being singletons. The sequencing used blood, collected from a patient who underwent chemoradiotherapy. Receptor source: a human donor with HPV-associated anogenital cancer.

This clone came up a few times. The rearrangement joins TRBV4-1 to TRBJ1-5; TRBD1 is a possible D gene (5 bases). V shed 0 bases and J shed 6 bases, with 18 bases lying between them. The CDR3 sequence is 17 residues long. Germline-derived CDR1 and CDR2 are MGHRA and YSYEKL. The CDR3 loop reads CASSQDTDSGPGQPQHF. DNA of the CDR3: TGCGCCAGCAGCCAAGACACGGACTCAGGGCCCGGTCAGCCCCAGCATTTT.

CDR3 sequence reads: CSVVRRNYPYGYTF. CDR3 sequence (DNA): TGCAGCGTTGTTAGGCGCAATTATCCCTATGGCTACACCTTC. The chain recombines TRBV29-1 with TRBJ1-2, with D unclear. This CDR3 comprises 14 residues. With 4 bases removed from V and 4 bases from J, the gap between germline ends came to 16 bases. Germline CDR1 SQVTM, CDR2 ANQGSEA.

The table lists this clone with a count of one. This chain links TRBV7-2 with TRBJ1-6; D is uncertain. The CDR3 contains 13 residues. In germline, CDR1 is SGHTA, CDR2 FQGNSA. Trimming removed 5 bases at V and 7 bases at J, with 9 bases between. CDR3 loop: CASSRVGNSPLHF. CDR3 in DNA: TGTGCCAGCAGCCGCGTCGGGAATTCACCCCTCCACTTT.

This clone was counted only a few times. The same CDR3 arises from other DNA sequences in this sample as well. The chain couples TRBV6-5 to TRBJ1-1; 7 bases align to TRBD1. CDR3 size: 15 residues. Germline loops: CDR1 MNHEY, CDR2 SVGAGI. Trimming took 0 bases from V and 3 from J; bases not matched to a gene: 4. The CDR3 DNA follows: TGTGCCAGCAGTTACTCGAGAACAGGGGACACTGAAGCTTTCTTT. This sequence encodes CASSYSRTGDTEAFF.

The CDR3 nucleotides read TGTGCCAGCAGCTTGGTCCTGCAGGACGAGCAGTACTTC. It encodes CASSLVLQDEQYF. The V gene is TRBV5-4, the J gene TRBJ2-7, with D unclear. The germline V and J ends were trimmed by 0 bases and 5 bases, with 9 bases remaining between them. This CDR3 has 13 amino acids. The germline V gene encodes CDR1 SGHNT and CDR2 YYREEE (reference sequence).

The chain links TRBV5-1 to TRBJ1-1; unclear D gene. Germline V gene sequence: CDR1 SGHRS, CDR2 YFSETQ. The CDR3 covers 13 residues. Trimming took 1 base from V and 5 from J, leaving 9 bases between them. The CDR3 sequence is CASSLQEITEAFF. In DNA, the CDR3 is TGCGCCAGCAGCTTGCAGGAGATAACTGAAGCTTTCTTT.

This rearrangement joins TRBV5-1 to TRBJ2-2, with D perhaps TRBD2 (7 bases). This CDR3 is 16 amino acids long. Per germline, CDR1 SGHRS and CDR2 YFSETQ. Trimming cost V 3 bases and J 4 bases, with 16 bases left between them. In DNA form, the CDR3 reads TGCGCCAGCAGCTCCGGCGGGGGCGCGTCCACCGGGGAGCTGTTTTTT. Its translation is CASSSGGGASTGELFF. Drawing the rest from reference TRBV5-1 and TRBJ2-2, the complete variable domain is KAGVTQTPRYLIKTRGQQVTLSCSPISGHRSVSWYQQTPGQGLQFLFEYFSETQRNKGNFPGRFSGRQFSNSRSEMNVSTLELGDSALYLCASSSGGGASTGELFFGEGSRLTVL.

The chain combines TRBV5-4 with TRBJ2-3; D is undetermined. Germline V gives CDR1 SGHNT, CDR2 YYREEE (reference sequence). Trimming stripped 1 base from V and 0 bases from J, with 9 bases between. This CDR3 comprises 15 residues. The CDR3 DNA sequence: TGTGCCAGCAGCTTGAATGGGGAAAGCACAGATACGCAGTATTTT. Translation: CASSLNGESTDTQYF.

The chain recombines TRBV18 with TRBJ1-4; D is ambiguous. Germline V CDR1 and CDR2: KGHSH, LQKENI. Trimming took off 6 bases at V and 3 bases at J, with 14 bases between the two ends. There are 15 residues in the CDR3. CDR3: CASSYGRAANEKLFF. The CDR3 coding sequence is TGTGCCAGCTCCTACGGGAGGGCAGCTAATGAAAAACTGTTTTTT.

The chain is built from TRBV9 and TRBJ2-3, with 12 bases lining up with TRBD2. With V trimmed by 3 bases and J by 6 bases, 8 bases remained unmatched. CDR1 is SGDLS and CDR2 is YYNGEE in the germline V gene. The CDR3 runs to 16 residues. The DNA of the CDR3 is TGTGCCAGCAGCGCGATTCCTAGCGGGGGGGCGGATACGCAGTATTTT. It is translated as CASSAIPSGGADTQYF.

The chain uses TRBV19 and TRBJ1-2, with D tentatively TRBD1 (6 bases). Germline CDR1 and CDR2: LNHDA and SQIVND (reference sequence). V was trimmed by 8 bases and J by 10 bases, leaving 17 bases between them. CDR3 length: 12 residues. The CDR3 nucleotides are TGTGCCAGTTTAGGTGGACAGCCCGCCTACACCTTC. This translates into CASLGGQPAYTF.

The chain joins TRBV30 to TRBJ1-4; TRBD1 might be the D (5 bases). V lost 0 bases to trimming and J lost 7 bases, with 9 bases between them. This CDR3 contains 13 residues. CDR1 is GTSNPN, CDR2 SVGIG, per germline (reference sequence). The CDR3 coding sequence is TGTGCCTGGAGTGTGGCAGGGCGTGAAAAACTGTTTTTT. Protein: CAWSVAGREKLFF.

In this sample, this clone turned up once. This sequence joins TRBV5-6 and TRBJ1-5, with a tentative D call TRBD1 (6 bases). Germline values: CDR1 SGHDT, CDR2 YYEEEE. The CDR3 sequence is 15 residues long. Trimming stripped 3 bases from V and 2 bases from J, with 12 bases between. The CDR3, as DNA: TGTGCCAGCAGCTCGAAGGGACATCGCAATCAGCCCCAGCATTTT. Its translation: CASSSKGHRNQPQHF.

The rearrangement uses TRBV6-6 and TRBJ1-5; D unclear. V gave up 4 bases and J gave up 7 bases, with 17 bases separating them. CDR1 is MNHNY, CDR2 SVGAGI, per germline (reference sequence). This CDR3 has 15 amino acids. CDR3 protein: CASSFGNTASQPQHF. The CDR3 nucleotides are TGTGCCAGCAGTTTTGGAAATACAGCGAGCCAGCCCCAGCATTTT.

The CDR3 coding sequence is TGTGCCAGCAGCTCTACCGGGGTCCAGGGCGAGCAGTACTTC. Amino acids: CASSSTGVQGEQYF. The J gene is TRBJ2-7, the V gene TRBV28; the D call may be TRBD1 or TRBD2 (5 bases each). This CDR3 spans 14 amino acids. The V gene lost 6 bases and the J gene lost 6 bases, with 18 bases spanning the gap. The germline gives CDR1 MDHEN, CDR2 SYDVKM.

The chain is built from TRBV4-1 and TRBJ2-2; D uncertain. The CDR3 runs to 12 residues. Germline V gene lookup returns CDR1 MGHRA and CDR2 YSYEKL. V was trimmed by 2 bases and J by 6 bases, leaving 4 bases between them. CDR3 sequence reads: CASSQWAGELFF. The CDR3 region has the DNA TGCGCCAGCAGCCAATGGGCCGGGGAGCTGTTTTTT.

The chain joins TRBV10-3 to TRBJ2-7; possible D gene TRBD1, 5 bases. Germline V lookup: CDR1 ENHRY, CDR2 SYGVKD. Trimming cost V 3 bases and J 7 bases, with 22 bases left between them. The CDR3 runs to 16 residues. The CDR3 DNA reads TGTGCCATCAGTGATGCAGGGCGCCGCTCTCTTCGGGAGCAGTACTTC. It yields the protein CAISDAGRRSLREQYF.

This chain uses TRBV27 with TRBJ2-7, with 11 bases identical to TRBD2. Germline-derived CDR1 and CDR2 are MNHEY and SMNVEV (reference sequence). The CDR3 sequence is 14 residues long. Unmatched junction bases numbered 7, after V lost 10 bases and J lost 2 bases. The CDR3 DNA reads TGTGCCACCCTGACTAGCGGGGTTCCCTACGAGCAGTACTTC. Protein product: CATLTSGVPYEQYF.

The J gene is TRBJ1-1, the V gene TRBV18; D is unresolved. The CDR3 extends over 11 amino acids. Trimming stripped 2 bases from V and 6 bases from J, with 4 bases between. Germline CDR1 reads KGHSH; CDR2 reads LQKENI. The CDR3 region has the DNA TGTGCCAGCTCACCAGGGCCTGAAGCTTTCTTT. Protein: CASSPGPEAFF.

The J gene is TRBJ1-5, the V gene TRBV19; D is perhaps TRBD1 (5 bases). The CDR3 runs 11 residues. V was shortened by 6 bases and J by 11 bases, with 11 bases between the two germline ends. Germline assignment: CDR1 LNHDA and CDR2 SQIVND (reference sequence). The CDR3 nucleotides are TGTGCCAGTAGATGGGGAGGGGCCCAGCATTTT. Translation gives CASRWGGAQHF.

This clone was found once. The chain combines TRBV6-1 with TRBJ2-7; 7 positions match TRBD1. The V segment lost 8 bases and the J segment 1 base; nucleotides outside the gene matches: 8. This CDR3 region has 14 residues. Germline-derived CDR1 and CDR2 are MNHNS and SASEGT. Written as DNA, the CDR3 is TGTGCCAGCGGAAGAGAGACAGGGTCCTACGAGCAGTACTTC. Encoded protein: CASGRETGSYEQYF.

J is TRBJ1-1 and V is TRBV10-1; D gene unclear. The V gene's germline CDR1 is WNHNN and CDR2 SYGVQD (reference sequence). V was shortened by 2 bases and J by 1 base, with 11 bases between the two germline ends. The CDR3 is 15 amino acids. CDR3 protein: CASSETATGNTEAFF. The CDR3 DNA follows: TGCGCCAGCAGTGAGACCGCAACGGGGAACACTGAAGCTTTCTTT.

This clone showed up just a few times. The chain couples TRBV2 to TRBJ1-1; TRBD1 might be the D (6 bases). The V and J ends lost 2 bases and 0 bases respectively, with 13 bases between them. CDR1 is SNHLY, CDR2 FYNNEI, per germline. This CDR3 contains 16 residues. The CDR3 sequence is CASSEPRGQMNTEAFF. The CDR3 coding sequence is TGTGCCAGCAGTGAACCCAGAGGACAGATGAACACTGAAGCTTTCTTT.

The chain couples TRBV30 to TRBJ2-1, with D perhaps TRBD1 or TRBD2 (5 bases each). The CDR3 loop spans 15 amino acids. Looked up from germline, CDR1 is GTSNPN and CDR2 is SVGIG (reference sequence). V was shortened by 0 bases and J by 10 bases, with 19 bases between the two germline ends. The CDR3 region has the DNA TGTGCCTGGAGTGTAGGGTGGCAGGGACCCAAAGAGCAGTTCTTC. Translating it yields CAWSVGWQGPKEQFF.

This clone was found a few times. The chain couples TRBV5-5 to TRBJ1-5; a weak D match, TRBD1 (5 bases). This CDR3 comprises 15 residues. CDR1 is SGHKS and CDR2 is YYEKEE in the germline V gene (reference sequence). The V end was cut by 4 bases, the J end by 7 bases, with 18 bases between. CDR3 sequence (DNA): TGTGCCAGCAGCCTGGGGGGATCCAGCGGCCAGCCCCAGCATTTT. Translation: CASSLGGSSGQPQHF.